Listed below are T cell receptor beta chains from one sample, sequenced in a study of cytomegalovirus exposure and HLA in healthy donors. Clones were sequenced by immunoSEQ multiplex PCR, and TCRdb holds only the in-frame ones, with some missing. The profile covers approximately 150,000 clones, with roughly 80% appearing a single time and approximately 3% taken by the ten largest. Sequenced sample: PBMCs. These receptor sequences come from a male donor in good health and CMV-seronegative. The CDR3 runs from the conserved cysteine through the conserved F or W. The order of the fields is CDR3 protein, CDR3 DNA, clone size, V gene, D gene, J gene. D genes are given only for firm matches. Only some rows state a clone size, as once, few, many or a class for expanded clones.

CASSLVGSSYNSPLHF	TGTGCCAGCAGCTTGGTCGGGAGCTCCTATAATTCACCCCTCCACTTT	NA	TRBV5-8	NA	TRBJ1-6
CASRRTGESYGYTF	TGTGCCAGCAGAAGGACAGGGGAAAGCTATGGCTACACCTTC	NA	TRBV28	TRBD1	TRBJ1-2
CSVERGTSGGAYNEQFF	TGCAGCGTTGAACGTGGGACTAGCGGGGGGGCCTACAATGAGCAGTTCTTC	NA	TRBV29-1	TRBD2	TRBJ2-1
CASSPRGAGETYNEQFF	TGTGCCAGCTCACCACGGGGAGCGGGGGAAACCTACAATGAGCAGTTCTTC	NA	TRBV18	TRBD2	TRBJ2-1
CASSLGQSYGYTF	TGTGCCAGCAGCCTGGGACAGTCCTATGGCTACACCTTC	few	TRBV5-8	TRBD1	TRBJ1-2
CASSLMSNNEQFF	TGTGCCAGCAGTTTAATGAGTAACAATGAGCAGTTCTTC	NA	TRBV27	NA	TRBJ2-1
CASSSPGLAGEDEQFF	TGTGCCAGCAGCTCCCCGGGACTAGCGGGAGAGGATGAGCAGTTCTTC	NA	TRBV7-2	TRBD2	TRBJ2-1
CASSPEGVRNEQFF	TGTGCCAGCAGCCCTGAGGGGGTCCGGAATGAGCAGTTCTTC	NA	TRBV28	NA	TRBJ2-1
CARRWREGTYEQYF	TGTGCCCGGCGTTGGCGGGAGGGTACTTACGAGCAGTACTTC	NA	TRBV27	TRBD2	TRBJ2-7
CASRRTGGVGKETQYF	TGTGCCAGTAGAAGGACAGGGGGCGTAGGGAAGGAGACCCAGTACTTC	NA	TRBV19	TRBD1	TRBJ2-5